These 26 T cell receptor beta chains share one sample of origin, sequenced in a study of cytomegalovirus exposure and HLA in healthy donors. PCR amplification relied on 60 Vbeta primers (plus 13 Jbeta primers). Method: immunoSEQ multiplex PCR; TCRdb's copy keeps in-frame clones and lacks some. Of about 150,000 clones detected, about a tenth appear once; the ten largest clones hold 1.8%. Sample: PBMCs. The receptors stem from a male donor in good health and CMV-seronegative.

V and J are TRBV28 and TRBJ2-7; D might be TRBD2 (6 bases). The V end lost 6 bases, the J end lost 4 bases, and 13 bases lay between the germline ends. The CDR3 is made up of 13 amino acids. Per germline, CDR1 MDHEN and CDR2 SYDVKM. The CDR3 spells CASREGLSYEQYF. Written as DNA, the CDR3 is TGTGCCAGCAGGGAGGGGTTATCGTACGAGCAGTACTTC.

In nucleotides, the CDR3 is TGTGCCAGCAGCCAAGATCCTAGCGGGGTCGAGAGCACGCAGTATTTT. It specifies CASSQDPSGVESTQYF. This chain links TRBV4-2 with TRBJ2-3; 9 nucleotides align to TRBD2. The J segment lost 9 bases and the V segment lost 0 bases, leaving 10 bases of the junction unmatched. CDR1 and CDR2 from the germline V gene are LGHNA and YNFKEQ. This CDR3 has 16 residues.

In this sample, this clone turned up a few times. In nucleotides, the CDR3 is TGTGCCTGGACCCTCCTCGGACTAGCGGCCAGGAGACTAGCCAAAAACATTCAGTACTTC. Translated: CAWTLLGLAARRLAKNIQYF. The rearrangement links TRBV30 to TRBJ2-4; TRBD2 agrees at 10 bases. With 4 bases clipped from V and 0 bases from J, the junction kept 18 bases outside the gene matches. CDR1 and CDR2 from the germline V gene are GTSNPN and SVGIG (reference sequence). The CDR3 loop spans 20 amino acids.

This clone was detected a few times. The chain carries TRBV29-1 and TRBJ2-1; 9 bases fit TRBD1. Germline loops: CDR1 SQVTM, CDR2 ANQGSEA. V dropped 4 bases and J dropped 3; count of bases not matched to a gene: 7. The CDR3 has 15 residues. CDR3 nucleotide sequence: TGCAGCGTTGGACAGGGGGAGGGGATCTACAATGAGCAGTTCTTC. It is translated as CSVGQGEGIYNEQFF.

The V gene is TRBV4-3, the J gene TRBJ2-3; TRBD1 might be the D (5 bases). The CDR3 sequence is 14 residues long. With 3 bases removed from V and 6 bases from J, the gap between germline ends came to 13 bases. Germline-derived CDR1 and CDR2 are LGHNA and YSLEER. In DNA, the CDR3 is TGCGCCAGCAGCCAGGGGCCCGCCGTGGATACGCAGTATTTT. Residues: CASSQGPAVDTQYF.

In this sample, this clone turned up a few times. The chain is built from TRBV19 and TRBJ2-7; TRBD2 agrees at 10 bases. CDR3 length: 15 amino acids. The V and J ends lost 3 bases and 3 bases, in that order; junction bases with no gene match: 5. Germline CDR1 LNHDA, CDR2 SQIVND (reference sequence). CDR3 coding DNA: TGTGCCAGTAGTATGCCGCTAGCGGGAGTCTACGAGCAGTACTTC. Amino acid sequence: CASSMPLAGVYEQYF.

This chain connects TRBV7-9 to TRBJ2-1, with D perhaps TRBD2 (5 bases). The CDR3 loop spans 11 amino acids. The V gene lost 5 bases and the J gene lost 8 bases, with 7 bases spanning the gap. Looked up from germline, CDR1 is SEHNR and CDR2 is FQNEAQ (reference sequence). CDR3 sequence: CASSLSDEQFF. The CDR3 DNA reads as TGTGCCAGCAGCCTTAGCGATGAGCAGTTCTTC.

This clone appeared a few times. V is TRBV13 and J is TRBJ2-2, with 8 bases identical to TRBD2. V was clipped by 0 bases and J by 4 bases; unmatched bases: 4. The CDR3 sequence is 16 residues long. Germline V gives CDR1 PRHDT, CDR2 FYEKMQ (reference sequence). In DNA form, the CDR3 reads TGTGCCAGCAGCTTAGGACTAGCGGTATTCACCGGGGAGCTGTTTTTT. This translates into CASSLGLAVFTGELFF.

A few counts support this clone. This chain joins TRBV28 and TRBJ1-5; TRBD1 might be the D (5 bases). This CDR3 has 15 amino acids. Germline-derived CDR1 and CDR2 are MDHEN and SYDVKM. Trimming took off 6 bases at V and 0 bases at J, with 12 bases between the two ends. The CDR3 nucleotides are TGTGCCAGCAGCCCAAACAGGTATAGCAATCAGCCCCAGCATTTT. Its protein is CASSPNRYSNQPQHF.

The chain joins TRBV5-6 to TRBJ2-5; D might be TRBD1 (5 bases). The end of the DNA aligns better with TRBJ2-7, so the J call may be wrong. The CDR3 spans 15 residues. CDR1 and CDR2 from the germline V gene are SGHDT and YYEEEE. The CDR3 protein is CASSKGRVGLYEQYF. DNA for the CDR3: TGTGCCAGCAGCAAAGGCAGGGTTGGGCTCTACGAGCAGTACTTC.

Points on this clone: A junction end diverges from the germline sequence, so it may reflect a read error. The chain employs TRBV6-1 and TRBJ1-6; D gene uncertain. This CDR3 contains 16 residues. Germline V gene data show CDR1 as MNHNS and CDR2 as SASEGT. Here the CDR3 DNA reads TGTGCCAGCAGGGAAGATCGGAACAGTCCCCCTCCGGCCCTCCACTTT. This translates into CASREDRNSPPPALHF.

The V and J genes are TRBV27 and TRBJ2-3; possibly TRBD2 for D (6 bases). Germline V gene lookup returns CDR1 MNHEY and CDR2 SMNVEV (reference sequence). CDR3 length equals 16 residues. V dropped 4 bases and J dropped 3 bases, with 17 bases sitting between them. The DNA for the CDR3 is TGTGCCAGCAGTTGGAGGGGCACCGGGGGAACAGATACGCAGTATTTT. Its translation is CASSWRGTGGTDTQYF.

The V call is TRBV7-2, the J call TRBJ2-5; 9 bases align to TRBD2. Germline V gene sequence: CDR1 SGHTA, CDR2 FQGNSA. With V trimmed by 4 bases and J by 7 bases, 16 bases remained unmatched. The CDR3 contains 17 residues. This CDR3 reads CASSSPGLAGPSRTQYF. The CDR3 DNA sequence: TGTGCCAGCAGCTCCCCTGGGCTAGCGGGACCCTCGCGGACCCAGTACTTC.

The chain recombines TRBV4-2 with TRBJ2-7; 12 nucleotides agree with TRBD2. The junction had 8 bases not matched to a gene; V was cut back by 4 bases and J by 4 bases. The CDR3 loop spans 16 amino acids. CDR1 is LGHNA, CDR2 YNFKEQ, per germline. CDR3 sequence: CASSPQTSGSQYEQYF. The CDR3, as DNA: TGTGCCAGCAGCCCGCAGACTAGCGGGAGTCAGTACGAGCAGTACTTC.

Worth noting for this clone: The junction differs from germline at one of its ends, possibly a read error. The rearrangement uses TRBV7-2 and TRBJ2-1; D is possibly TRBD2 (5 bases). The germline V gene has CDR1 SGHTA and CDR2 FQGNSA. CDR3 length equals 15 residues. The CDR3 DNA reads as TGTGCCAGCAGCTTAGTGGCTAGCTCCAACAATGAGCAGTTCTTC. Protein product: CASSLVASSNNEQFF.

In its sample, this clone was seen a few times. The rearrangement joins TRBV4-2 to TRBJ2-7; perhaps TRBD2 as D (6 bases). With 3 bases removed from V and 2 bases from J, the gap between germline ends came to 14 bases. Per the germline V gene, CDR1 is LGHNA and CDR2 is YNFKEQ. This CDR3 contains 15 residues. The CDR3: CASSQDPGLPYEQYF. The DNA for the CDR3 is TGTGCCAGCAGCCAGGATCCGGGACTTCCCTACGAGCAGTACTTC.

The chain is built from TRBV5-4 and TRBJ2-1; 8 nucleotides align to TRBD1. The trim removed 2 bases at V and 6 bases at J, leaving 7 bases unmatched. The CDR3 covers 15 residues. The germline CDR1 and CDR2 sequences are SGHNT and YYREEE (reference sequence). The CDR3 here is CASSFRQGWGNEQFF. The CDR3 DNA follows: TGTGCCAGCAGCTTTCGACAGGGGTGGGGCAATGAGCAGTTCTTC. The full variable domain, in which reference TRBV5-4 and TRBJ2-1 provide the parts outside the CDR3, is ETGVTQSPTHLIKTRGQQVTLRCSSQSGHNTVSWYQQALGQGPQFIFQYYREEENGRGNFPPRFSGLQFPNYSSELNVNALELDDSALYLCASSFRQGWGNEQFFGPGTRLTVL.

The rearrangement joins TRBV2 to TRBJ2-1; tentative D call: TRBD2 (6 bases). Germline assignment: CDR1 SNHLY and CDR2 FYNNEI. The CDR3 length is 17 residues. Between the trimmed V and J ends, which lost 4 bases and 0 bases, there was a span of 16 bases. The CDR3 DNA sequence: TGTGCCAGCAGTGGGGAAGGAGCGGGTAGCTCCTACAATGAGCAGTTCTTC. This encodes CASSGEGAGSSYNEQFF.

The chain carries TRBV19 and TRBJ1-1, with a tentative D call TRBD1 (5 bases). The V gene lost 4 bases and the J gene lost 3 bases, with 15 bases spanning the gap. Per the germline V gene, CDR1 is LNHDA and CDR2 is SQIVND (reference sequence). The CDR3 is made up of 15 amino acids. The CDR3 spells CASSTPRQLHTEAFF. CDR3 DNA sequence: TGTGCCAGTAGTACCCCCCGACAGCTTCACACTGAAGCTTTCTTT.

This clone appeared a few times. This chain uses TRBV5-4 with TRBJ1-4; maybe TRBD1 (6 bases). The germline V and J ends were trimmed by 0 bases and 0 bases, with 6 bases remaining between them. This CDR3 spans 15 amino acids. CDR1 SGHNT and CDR2 YYREEE come from the germline V gene (reference sequence). CDR3 region: CASSLGQATNEKLFF. Here the CDR3 DNA reads TGTGCCAGCAGCTTGGGACAGGCAACTAATGAAAAACTGTTTTTT. The whole variable domain, remainder taken from reference TRBV5-4 and TRBJ1-4, is ETGVTQSPTHLIKTRGQQVTLRCSSQSGHNTVSWYQQALGQGPQFIFQYYREEENGRGNFPPRFSGLQFPNYSSELNVNALELDDSALYLCASSLGQATNEKLFFGSGTQLSVL.

This chain links TRBV4-3 with TRBJ2-5; 9 bases line up with TRBD1. This CDR3 has 15 amino acids. The germline V gene has CDR1 LGHNA and CDR2 YSLEER. The junction had 3 bases not matched to a gene; V was cut back by 4 bases and J by 0 bases. This CDR3 is CASSRGQGYQETQYF. As DNA, the CDR3 is TGCGCCAGCAGCCGAGGACAGGGGTACCAAGAGACCCAGTACTTC.

This clone turned up a few times. The genes are TRBV15 and TRBJ1-1; 8 bases line up with TRBD1. Germline assignment: CDR1 LNHNV and CDR2 YYDKDF (reference sequence). The CDR3 sequence is 14 residues long. Trimming removed 5 bases from V and 11 bases from J; junction bases left unmatched: 13. CDR3 region: CATSVGEQGARAFF. In DNA, the CDR3 is TGTGCCACCAGCGTGGGGGAGCAGGGGGCAAGGGCTTTCTTT. Variable domain in full (rest from reference TRBV15 and TRBJ1-1): DAMVIQNPRYQVTQFGKPVTLSCSQTLNHNVMYWYQQKSSQAPKLLFHYYDKDFNNEADTPDNFQSRRPNTSFCFLDIRSPGLGDTAMYLCATSVGEQGARAFFGQGTRLTVV.

This clone was found a few times. The chain couples TRBV5-1 to TRBJ1-5, with D possibly TRBD1 on 6 matching bases. V shed 0 bases and J shed 2 bases, with 12 bases lying between them. This CDR3 contains 16 residues. Germline V gives CDR1 SGHRS, CDR2 YFSETQ. The CDR3: CASSLGPGQGNQPQHF. The CDR3 bases are TGCGCCAGCAGCTTGGGCCCGGGACAAGGCAATCAGCCCCAGCATTTT. Full variable domain (missing parts from reference TRBV5-1 and TRBJ1-5): KAGVTQTPRYLIKTRGQQVTLSCSPISGHRSVSWYQQTPGQGLQFLFEYFSETQRNKGNFPGRFSGRQFSNSRSEMNVSTLELGDSALYLCASSLGPGQGNQPQHFGDGTRLSIL.

This chain uses TRBV2 with TRBJ2-1, with D possibly matching TRBD1 (6 bases). V shed 6 bases and J shed 13 bases, with 22 bases lying between them. The germline CDR1 and CDR2 sequences are SNHLY and FYNNEI. The CDR3 totals 14 residues. The CDR3 sequence is CASRPNSGAYNQFF. For the CDR3, the DNA is TGTGCCAGCAGGCCAAATTCAGGGGCCTACAATCAGTTCTTC. The full variable domain, completed using reference TRBV2 and TRBJ2-1, is EPEVTQTPSHQVTQMGQEVILRCVPISNHLYFYWYRQILGQKVEFLVSFYNNEISEKSEIFDDQFSVERPDGSNFTLKIRSTKLEDSAMYFCASRPNSGAYNQFFGPGTRLTVL.

This clone was seen a few times. The V call is TRBV11-2, the J call TRBJ2-7; 8 nucleotides line up with TRBD1. This CDR3 has 16 residues. After removal of 5 bases from V and 3 bases from J, the junction contained 12 bases not matched to a gene. Germline V gene data show CDR1 as SGHAT and CDR2 as FQNNGV. The CDR3 is CASSRTTGDNVYEQYF. CDR3 nucleotide sequence: TGTGCCAGCAGCCGTACGACAGGGGATAATGTCTACGAGCAGTACTTC.

This clone has only a few counts. The chain is built from TRBV28 and TRBJ2-7; D may be TRBD2 (7 bases). This CDR3 spans 13 amino acids. Germline assignment: CDR1 MDHEN and CDR2 SYDVKM. Deletions cut 3 bases from V and 7 bases from J, with 13 bases between. Here the CDR3 DNA reads TGTGCCAGCAGTTTGGCGGGGGCTCAAGAGCAGTACTTC. Its protein product is CASSLAGAQEQYF.